The rows below give T cell receptor beta chains drawn from one sample of a study of OX40 agonist ivuxolimab in advanced cancers. TCRdb's table, derived via immunoSEQ multiplex PCR, lists solely in-frame clones and lacks some. The sample lists tens of thousands of clones; roughly nine tenths were seen once. The specimen was CD4+ or CD8+ T cells sorted from blood, collected in a trial of the OX40 agonist ivuxolimab. Receptors originate from an adult with an advanced solid tumor such as melanoma, head and neck, liver or kidney cancer. Both conserved end residues are trimmed from each CDR3. The order of the fields is V gene, J gene, CDR3 protein.

>TRBV18|TRBJ2-2
ASSRHATGGSNTGELF
>TRBV5-1|TRBJ2-5
ASSSLTSGQETQY
>TRBV11-2|TRBJ1-1
ASSLVRNTEAF
>TRBV7-2|TRBJ2-5
ASSLRRGGGETQY
>TRBV7-3|TRBJ2-2
ASSLTVVGELF
>TRBV19|TRBJ1-2
ASTPTGAFYGYT
>TRBV5-8|TRBJ1-5
AKQSGTSKGDQPQH
>TRBV19|TRBJ1-3
ASSPGNSGNTIY
>TRBV5-1|TRBJ1-3
ASSLADRVY
>TRBV6-6|TRBJ1-1
ASSPPRNTEAF
>TRBV5-6|TRBJ1-4
ASRERTGAEEKLF
>TRBV19|TRBJ1-1
ATRLDRNSQYTEAF
>TRBV6-6|TRBJ1-1
ASSYSYREAF
>TRBV4-2|TRBJ2-3
ASSLQWGTGADTQY
>TRBV9|TRBJ1-6
ASSLFNSPLH
>TRBV19|TRBJ1-5
ASTPPAGGSQPQH
>TRBV6-5|TRBJ2-7
ASRRDTTYEQY